This T cell receptor (beta chain) was observed in a study of blood T cell repertoires in COVID-19. As for the study in general: COVID-19 samples collected from the United States, Italy and Spain covered acute and convalescent phases. PBMCs, B-cell-depleted T cells, or T cells provided the cDNA or gDNA that made up the material.

Study processing details: Amplification from reference gene primers served as the basis for estimated nucleated cell counts. TCRdb's copy holds only in-frame clones and misses some; the assay was immunoSEQ multiplex PCR. That table is the source of V, J and clone size, and D and trimming were worked out from the DNA. This table holds about 280,000 clones, around 90% found once. This clone was observed a single time. The CDR3 is made up of 15 amino acids. The trim removed 4 bases at V and 8 bases at J, leaving 9 bases unmatched. CDR1 and CDR2 (germline): LGHDT, YNNKEL (reference sequence). The clonotype comes from a man aged 50 to 59 with acute or convalescent COVID-19. The V call is TRBV3-1 (or the pseudogene TRBV3-2), the J call TRBJ2-7, with 12 bases identical to TRBD1. The sample comprised peripheral blood. The CDR3: CASSPLGTGGSKQYF. As DNA, the CDR3 is TGTGCCAGCAGCCCTCTTGGGACAGGGGGCTCCAAGCAGTACTTC.